This is a list of T cell receptor beta chains from one sample in a study of blood T cell repertoires in COVID-19. The repertoire was sequenced with immunoSEQ multiplex PCR; TCRdb's copy has only in-frame clones and lacks some. Of about 210,000 clones in the sample, 86% were seen once. The sample taken for sequencing was PBMCs or T cells enriched from blood (not recorded which). Source of these receptors: a woman in her 30s who had been exposed to COVID-19. Both conserved end residues are part of each CDR3. D genes are given only for firm matches. Size is omitted from some rows. Given values are once, few, many or a class for expanded clones.

size | J | V | D | CDR3 | DNA
NA | TRBJ2-3 | TRBV24-1 | NA | CATSAADRSTDTQYF | TGTGCCACCAGTGCCGCCGACAGATCCACAGATACGCAGTATTTT
NA | TRBJ2-1 | TRBV30 | TRBD2 | CAWNQGLAGGNEQFF | TGTGCCTGGAATCAAGGACTAGCGGGGGGGAATGAGCAGTTCTTC
once | TRBJ1-6 | TRBV2 | NA | CASSRTENSPLHF | TGTGCCAGCAGTCGGACAGAAAATTCACCCCTCCACTTT
NA | TRBJ2-7 | TRBV3-1/TRBV3-2 | TRBD2 | CASSRTVAGAYEQYF | TGTGCCAGCAGCCGAACAGTGGCGGGGGCCTACGAGCAGTACTTC
NA | TRBJ2-5 | TRBV6-5 | TRBD1 | CASSRQGAKETQYF | TGTGCCAGCAGTAGACAGGGGGCCAAAGAGACCCAGTACTTC
NA | TRBJ2-3 | TRBV7-3 | TRBD2 | CASSPRVAGGTDTQYF | TGTGCCAGCAGCCCCCGAGTAGCGGGGGGTACAGATACGCAGTATTTT
NA | TRBJ1-4 | TRBV3-1/TRBV3-2 | NA | CASSQGGIRNEKLFF | TGTGCCAGCAGCCAAGGAGGTATTCGTAATGAAAAACTGTTTTTT
NA | TRBJ2-5 | TRBV2 | TRBD1 | CASSGQGQLAQYF | TGTGCCAGCAGTGGACAGGGGCAACTGGCCCAGTACTTC
NA | TRBJ2-7 | TRBV28 | TRBD1 | CASSSGTGQFEEQYF | TGTGCCAGCAGTTCGGGGACAGGGCAGTTTGAAGAGCAGTACTTC
NA | TRBJ2-3 | TRBV19 | TRBD1 | CASSGTGRTDTQYF | TGTGCCAGTTCCGGGACAGGGCGCACAGATACGCAGTATTTT
few | TRBJ2-2 | TRBV12-5 | NA | CASGLDPTNTGELFF | TGTGCTAGTGGTTTGGACCCCACTAACACCGGGGAGCTGTTTTTT
few | TRBJ1-2 | TRBV7-9 | NA | CASSLGSANYGYTF | TGTGCCAGCAGCTTAGGGAGCGCGAACTATGGCTACACCTTC
NA | TRBJ2-2 | TRBV28 | TRBD2 | CASSTGGTGELFF | TGTGCCAGCAGTACGGGGGGGACCGGGGAGCTGTTTTTT
NA | TRBJ2-2 | TRBV2 | NA | CAMSLGRLPGELFF | TGTGCCATGAGTCTGGGGCGTTTGCCCGGGGAGCTGTTTTTT
NA | TRBJ2-2 | TRBV5-4 | TRBD1 | CASSHPTGATGELFF | TGTGCCAGCAGCCACCCCACAGGGGCCACCGGGGAGCTGTTTTTT
NA | TRBJ1-5 | TRBV27 | NA | CASSSGARGNQPQHF | TGTGCCAGCAGTTCCGGGGCGCGGGGTAATCAGCCCCAGCATTTT
NA | TRBJ1-2 | TRBV5-5 | NA | CASSLLGADYGYTF | TGTGCCAGCAGCTTGTTGGGGGCAGACTATGGCTACACCTTC
NA | TRBJ1-2 | TRBV19 | TRBD1 | CASSAGTGGSYGYTF | TGTGCCAGTAGCGCCGGGACAGGGGGCTCCTATGGCTACACCTTC
NA | TRBJ1-2 | TRBV27 | NA | CASRPSSSNYGYTF | TGTGCCAGCAGGCCGAGTTCATCTAACTATGGCTACACCTTC
NA | TRBJ2-7 | TRBV30 | NA | CAVGTEYEQYF | TGTGCGGTCGGCACAGAATACGAGCAGTACTTC
NA | TRBJ2-2 | TRBV2 | NA | CASRPDGHTGELFF | TGTGCCAGCAGGCCCGATGGGCACACCGGGGAGCTGTTTTTT
NA | TRBJ1-5 | TRBV20-1 | NA | CSASRLFNQPQHF | TGCAGTGCTAGTCGACTCTTCAATCAGCCCCAGCATTTT
NA | TRBJ1-2 | TRBV6-2/TRBV6-3 | NA | CASSSAAGSYTF | TGTGCCAGCAGTTCGGCGGCCGGGAGCTACACCTTC
NA | TRBJ2-2 | TRBV10-1 | NA | CASSLGTGSTGELFF | TGCGCCAGCAGTTTGGGCACAGGTTCCACCGGGGAGCTGTTTTTT
NA | TRBJ1-1 | TRBV30 | NA | CAWSSGRGFTEAFF | TGTGCCTGGAGTTCGGGGCGGGGGTTCACTGAAGCTTTCTTT
NA | TRBJ1-1 | TRBV10-3 | TRBD1 | CASRRTGGPNTEAFF | TGTGCCTCAAGGAGGACAGGGGGTCCGAACACTGAAGCTTTCTTT
few | TRBJ1-2 | TRBV5-8 | TRBD1 | CASSLSNRGNYGYTF | TGTGCCAGCAGCTTGAGTAACAGGGGGAACTATGGCTACACCTTC
NA | TRBJ2-2 | TRBV19 | TRBD2 | CASSIFRGTSGGNTGELFF | TGTGCCAGTAGTATTTTCAGGGGGACTAGCGGGGGTAACACCGGGGAGCTGTTTTTT
NA | TRBJ1-1 | TRBV15 | TRBD1 | CATSRDPPGQGASRAFF | TGTGCCACCAGCAGAGATCCGCCTGGACAGGGGGCGTCCCGAGCTTTCTTT
NA | TRBJ1-2 | TRBV14 | NA | CASSQDSDSFNYGYTF | TGTGCCAGCAGCCAAGATTCAGACAGTTTTAACTATGGCTACACCTTC
NA | TRBJ1-6 | TRBV6-2/TRBV6-3 | NA | CASSPNRVQPISYNSPLHF | TGTGCCAGCAGCCCTAACAGGGTTCAACCCATCTCCTATAATTCACCCCTCCACTTT
NA | TRBJ1-2 | TRBV5-5 | TRBD1 | CASSAAGGWGYTF | TGTGCCAGCAGCGCCGCAGGGGGCTGGGGCTACACCTTC
NA | TRBJ1-2 | TRBV20-1 | NA | CSALGAYGYTF | TGCAGTGCACTCGGAGCCTATGGCTACACCTTC
NA | TRBJ2-7 | TRBV19 | TRBD2 | CASSAFLAGIYEQYF | TGTGCCAGTAGTGCCTTCCTAGCGGGGATATACGAGCAGTACTTC
NA | TRBJ1-2 | TRBV9 | NA | CASSGTDYYGYTF | TGTGCCAGCAGCGGGACGGACTACTATGGCTACACCTTC
NA | TRBJ1-1 | TRBV5-1 | NA | CATKTGPNTEAFF | TGCGCCACTAAGACAGGCCCGAACACTGAAGCTTTCTTT
NA | TRBJ1-2 | TRBV2 | NA | CASRWGGPNYGYTF | TGTGCCAGCAGGTGGGGGGGCCCTAACTATGGCTACACCTTC
NA | TRBJ2-7 | TRBV30 | NA | CAWTVGWRSYEQYF | TGTGCCTGGACGGTGGGTTGGCGGTCCTACGAGCAGTACTTC
NA | TRBJ1-1 | TRBV5-1 | TRBD1 | CASSLDRGSGTEAFF | TGCGCCAGCAGCTTGGACAGGGGTTCGGGGACTGAAGCTTTCTTT
NA | TRBJ1-1 | TRBV5-1 | NA | CASSRQGDTEAFF | TGCGCCAGCAGCAGGCAGGGTGACACTGAAGCTTTCTTT
NA | TRBJ1-6 | TRBV6-5 | NA | CASSYGKEGSPLHF | TGTGCCAGCAGTTACGGGAAGGAGGGTTCACCCCTCCACTTT
NA | TRBJ2-7 | TRBV2 | NA | CASSKSTQGIREQYF | TGTGCCAGCAGTAAATCGACCCAGGGTATTAGGGAGCAGTACTTC
NA | TRBJ1-4 | TRBV18 | NA | CASSPRATNEKLFF | TGTGCCAGCTCACCAAGAGCAACTAATGAAAAACTGTTTTTT
few | TRBJ1-4 | TRBV30 | TRBD1 | CAWSRLGTGPTKANEKLFF | TGTGCCTGGAGTAGGTTAGGGACAGGCCCGACCAAGGCTAATGAAAAACTGTTTTTT
NA | TRBJ1-6 | TRBV19 | NA | CASSIGGGYNSPLHF | TGTGCCAGTAGTATAGGGGGCGGCTATAATTCACCCCTCCACTTT
once | TRBJ1-4 | TRBV6-5 | NA | CASSQGPKEKLFF | TGTGCCAGCAGCCAGGGGCCGAAAGAAAAACTGTTTTTT